This entry features one TCR beta chain sequence. What it binds is unknown. Anti-CD3/anti-CD28 beads served as a nonspecific positive control stimulus. Responding CD4+ T cells were sorted by upregulation of both CD40 ligand and CD69. The immunoSEQ assay was version 4, run in survey mode. Assay: immunoSEQ multiplex PCR; the TCRdb copy retains only in-frame clones and omits some. The top ten clones hold under 1.5% of a sample with some 41,000 clones, approximately 90% of them seen once. This entry is derived from a study of persistence of HIV-infected CD4 T cells. At the level of the study: Suppressive ART had lasted a median of roughly eight years. A larger, less memory-rich fraction responded to anti-CD3/anti-CD28 beads than to antigen.

The clonotype was recovered from an adult man with HIV who was CMV-seropositive. Sequenced material: CD4+ T cells sorted from PBMCs after 18-hour stimulation, taken from a patient who received antiretroviral therapy.

The chain's CDR3 is CASSPERLSYNEQFF. The CDR3 DNA is TGTGCCAGCAGCCCCGAGCGGCTCTCCTACAATGAGCAGTTCTTC. The chain carries TRBV7-2 and TRBJ2-1; D perhaps matches TRBD2 (5 bases). Trimming pared 5 bases from V and 0 bases from J, leaving 11 bases between. The CDR3 length is 15 residues. Germline V gene data show CDR1 as SGHTA and CDR2 as FQGNSA. Together with reference TRBV7-2 and TRBJ2-1, the CDR3 gives the full variable domain: GAGVSQSPSNKVTEKGKDVELRCDPISGHTALYWYRQSLGQGLEFLIYFQGNSAPDKSGLPSDRFSAERTGGSVSTLTIQRTQQEDSAVYLCASSPERLSYNEQFFGPGTRLTVL.